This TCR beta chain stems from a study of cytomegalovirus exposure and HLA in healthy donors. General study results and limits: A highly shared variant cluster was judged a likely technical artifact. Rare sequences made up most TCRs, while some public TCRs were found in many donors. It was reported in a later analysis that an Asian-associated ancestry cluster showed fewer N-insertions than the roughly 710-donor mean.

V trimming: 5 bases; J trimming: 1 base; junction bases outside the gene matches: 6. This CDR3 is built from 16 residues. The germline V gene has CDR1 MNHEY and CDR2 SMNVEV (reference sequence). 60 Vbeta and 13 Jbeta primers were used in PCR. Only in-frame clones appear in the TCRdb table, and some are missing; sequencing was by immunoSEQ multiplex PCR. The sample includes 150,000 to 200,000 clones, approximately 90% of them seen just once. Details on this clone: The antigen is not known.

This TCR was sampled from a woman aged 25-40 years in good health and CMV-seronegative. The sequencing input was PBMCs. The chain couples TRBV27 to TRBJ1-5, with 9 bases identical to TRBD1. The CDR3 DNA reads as TGTGCCAGCAGTCCTGGACAGGGGATCAGCAATCAGCCCCAGCATTTT. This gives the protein CASSPGQGISNQPQHF.